This T cell receptor (beta chain) is drawn from a study of regulatory T cells in long-lasting Graves disease. Findings and caveats of the study: Persistent disease showed a preference for TRBV28, TRBJ1-2 and TRBJ2-5.

V was trimmed by 0 bases and J by 5 bases, leaving 10 bases between them. The germline gives CDR1 WNHNN, CDR2 SYGVQD (reference sequence). The CDR3 has 15 residues. Arm-PCR of CDR3 regions and iRepertoire HTBI primers were used to build TCR beta libraries. TCRdb called the multiplex PCR reads again in MiXCR, with one record for every CDR3 protein. The table has around 470,000 distinct CDR3 sequences, approximately 14% seen once. Time point given: newly diagnosed GD, antithyroid drugs for less than 3 months. The TCR library was prepared using RNA isolated from PBMCs. Patients with Graves' disease were diagnosed by American Thyroid Association guidelines. About this clonotype: The antigen remains unidentified.

The same sample was also studied in work on T cells in Graves' hyperthyroidism and ophthalmopathy. From that paper: Researchers found most expanded thyroid clonotypes above 0.001 in blood as well.

The clonotype was recovered from a woman between 45 and 60 years old with Graves disease. The sample here was peripheral blood mononuclear cells (PBMCs), taken at new diagnosis, from a patient treated with antithyroid drugs. V and J are TRBV10-1 and TRBJ1-4, with a tentative D call TRBD1 (6 bases). CDR3 sequence (DNA): TGCGCCAGCAGTGAGTCGCGGGGGCCCAATGAAAAACTGTTTTTT. Its translation: CASSESRGPNEKLFF.